Listed here are 9 T cell receptor beta chains from one sample, sequenced in a study of cytomegalovirus exposure and HLA in healthy donors. The assay was immunoSEQ multiplex PCR, and TCRdb's table has in-frame clones only and misses some. The data show just over 65,000 clones, approximately 97% seen once. Sequencing was done on a sample of PBMCs. The source of these receptors is a woman aged 18-29 years in good health and CMV-seropositive.

The chain uses TRBV1 and TRBJ2-3; the table's TRBD2 call for D was not verified on the DNA. TRBV1 is a recognized pseudogene. This CDR3 has 14 residues. The CDR3 spells CTSSQALLTPTQYF. The CDR3 DNA is TGCACCAGCAGCCAAGCCCTACTAACCCCCACGCAGTATTTT.

The rearrangement joins TRBV5-1 to TRBJ2-3; perhaps TRBD1 as D (5 bases). The CDR3 length is 14 residues. From germline, CDR1 is SGHRS and CDR2 YFSETQ. The V end lost 0 bases, the J end lost 3 bases, and 8 bases lay between the germline ends. The CDR3, as DNA: TGCGCCAGCAGCTTGGAAAAGGGGACAGATACGCAGTATTTT. This gives the protein CASSLEKGTDTQYF.

The genes are TRBV6-1 and TRBJ2-5; 7 bases line up with TRBD1. CDR3 length: 14 residues. J was trimmed by 5 bases and V by 5 bases; bases with no gene match: 8. Germline V gives CDR1 MNHNS, CDR2 SASEGT. This chain's CDR3 is CASSLPTGFETQYF. The CDR3 DNA is TGTGCCAGCAGTTTACCGACAGGGTTTGAGACCCAGTACTTC.

The chain links TRBV28 to TRBJ2-7; 7 bases map to TRBD1. Germline CDR1 reads MDHEN; CDR2 reads SYDVKM. J gave up 3 bases and V 5 bases, and 4 bases lay outside the gene matches. The CDR3 consists of 13 residues. Here the CDR3 DNA reads TGTGCCAGCAGTACAGGGGCCGTCTACGAGCAGTACTTC. Translated: CASSTGAVYEQYF.

The V and J genes are TRBV13 and TRBJ1-2; D might be TRBD1 (5 bases). V lost 2 bases and J 0 bases, leaving 7 bases between the germline ends. Germline-derived CDR1 and CDR2 are PRHDT and FYEKMQ (reference sequence). The CDR3 loop spans 14 amino acids. For the CDR3, the DNA is TGTGCCAGCAGCTTACGACAGACTAACTATGGCTACACCTTC. Its translation is CASSLRQTNYGYTF.

V and J are TRBV30 and TRBJ2-7, with D tentatively TRBD2 (6 bases). Germline CDR1 and CDR2: GTSNPN and SVGIG (reference sequence). The V gene lost 6 bases and the J gene lost 0 bases, with 12 bases spanning the gap. The CDR3 is made up of 13 amino acids. Here the CDR3 DNA reads TGTGCCTGCCGGGACTCTAGCTCCTACGAGCAGTACTTC. This gives the protein CACRDSSSYEQYF.

A single count supports this clone. V and J are TRBV28 and TRBJ2-7, with 7 bases lining up with TRBD1. After removal of 1 base from V and 2 bases from J, the junction contained 2 bases not matched to a gene. CDR3 length: 14 amino acids. The germline CDR1 and CDR2 sequences are MDHEN and SYDVKM. The CDR3 DNA reads TGTGCCAGCAGTTTATTAACAGGGGCCTACGAGCAGTACTTC. This encodes CASSLLTGAYEQYF.

This clone was seen just once. The chain employs TRBV9 and TRBJ2-2; D is unclear. Germline CDR1 and CDR2: SGDLS and YYNGEE. V lost 4 bases and J lost 0, with 7 bases in between. The CDR3 consists of 14 residues. The CDR3 here is CASSTYPNTGELFF. The CDR3 coding sequence is TGTGCCAGCAGCACATATCCGAACACCGGGGAGCTGTTTTTT. Based on the CDR3 plus reference TRBV9 and TRBJ2-2, the full variable domain is DSGVTQTPKHLITATGQRVTLRCSPRSGDLSVYWYQQSLDQGLQFLIQYYNGEERAKGNILERFSAQQFPDLHSELNLSSLELGDSALYFCASSTYPNTGELFFGEGSRLTVL.

The chain couples TRBV19 to TRBJ2-1, with 12 bases matching TRBD2. With 6 bases clipped from V and 3 bases from J, the junction kept 6 bases outside the gene matches. CDR3 length equals 16 residues. Germline CDR1 and CDR2: LNHDA and SQIVND (reference sequence). The CDR3 DNA is TGTGCCAGTAGGCGGACTAGCGGGAATCTCTACAATGAGCAGTTCTTC. Its protein is CASRRTSGNLYNEQFF.